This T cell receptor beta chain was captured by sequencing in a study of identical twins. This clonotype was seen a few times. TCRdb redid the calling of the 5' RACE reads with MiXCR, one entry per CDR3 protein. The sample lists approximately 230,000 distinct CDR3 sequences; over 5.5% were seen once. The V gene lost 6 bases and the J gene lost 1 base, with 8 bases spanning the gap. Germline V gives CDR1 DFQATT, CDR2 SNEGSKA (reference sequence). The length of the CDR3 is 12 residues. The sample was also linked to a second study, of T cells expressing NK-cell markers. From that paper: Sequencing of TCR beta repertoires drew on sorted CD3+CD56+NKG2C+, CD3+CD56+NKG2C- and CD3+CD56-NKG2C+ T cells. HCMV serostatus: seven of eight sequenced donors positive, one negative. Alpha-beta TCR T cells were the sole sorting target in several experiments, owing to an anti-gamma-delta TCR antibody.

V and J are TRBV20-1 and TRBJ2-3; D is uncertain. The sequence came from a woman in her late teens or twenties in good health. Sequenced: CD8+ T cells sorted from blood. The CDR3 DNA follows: TGCAGTGCCCTCCCAGGCACAGATACGCAGTATTTT. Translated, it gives CSALPGTDTQYF.